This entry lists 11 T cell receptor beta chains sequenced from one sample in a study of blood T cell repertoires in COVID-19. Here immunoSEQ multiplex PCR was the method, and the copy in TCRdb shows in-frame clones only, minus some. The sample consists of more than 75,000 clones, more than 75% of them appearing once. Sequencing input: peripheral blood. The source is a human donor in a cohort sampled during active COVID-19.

The CDR3 sequence: CASSVEAGATQYF. CDR3 DNA: TGTGCCAGCAGCGTAGAAGCGGGAGCGACCCAGTACTTC. The chain links TRBV9 to TRBJ2-5; the match to TRBD2 covers 8 bases. Germline CDR1 and CDR2: SGDLS and YYNGEE. The ends lost 0 bases at V and 7 bases at J; junction bases unmatched: 2. The CDR3 spans 13 residues. The variable domain in full, with the rest retrieved from reference TRBV9 and TRBJ2-5, is DSGVTQTPKHLITATGQRVTLRCSPRSGDLSVYWYQQSLDQGLQFLIQYYNGEERAKGNILERFSAQQFPDLHSELNLSSLELGDSALYFCASSVEAGATQYFGPGTRLLVL.

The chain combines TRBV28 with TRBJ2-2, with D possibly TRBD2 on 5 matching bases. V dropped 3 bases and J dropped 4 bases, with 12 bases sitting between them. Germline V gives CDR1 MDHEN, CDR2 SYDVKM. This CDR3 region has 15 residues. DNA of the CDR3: TGTGCCAGCAGTTTGTCGGGGTATCGCACCGGGGAGCTGTTTTTT. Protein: CASSLSGYRTGELFF.

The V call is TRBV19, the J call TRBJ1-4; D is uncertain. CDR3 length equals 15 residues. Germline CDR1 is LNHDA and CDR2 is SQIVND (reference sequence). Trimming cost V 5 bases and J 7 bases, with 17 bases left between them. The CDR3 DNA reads TGTGCCAGTAGTCGGACGACCTCCGCGGGTGAAAAACTGTTTTTT. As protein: CASSRTTSAGEKLFF.

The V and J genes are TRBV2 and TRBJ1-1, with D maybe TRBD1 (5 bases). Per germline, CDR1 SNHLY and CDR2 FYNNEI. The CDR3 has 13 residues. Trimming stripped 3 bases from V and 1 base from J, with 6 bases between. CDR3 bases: TGTGCCAGCAGTGAGGGGCCGAACACTGAAGCTTTCTTT. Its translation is CASSEGPNTEAFF.

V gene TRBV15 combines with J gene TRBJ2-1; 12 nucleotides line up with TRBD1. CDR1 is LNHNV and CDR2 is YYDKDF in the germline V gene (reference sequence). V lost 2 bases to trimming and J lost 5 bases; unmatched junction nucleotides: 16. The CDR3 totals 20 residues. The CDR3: CATSRPNSPGTGGVHNEQFF. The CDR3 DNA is TGTGCCACCAGCAGACCAAATTCTCCCGGGACAGGGGGCGTCCACAATGAGCAGTTCTTC.

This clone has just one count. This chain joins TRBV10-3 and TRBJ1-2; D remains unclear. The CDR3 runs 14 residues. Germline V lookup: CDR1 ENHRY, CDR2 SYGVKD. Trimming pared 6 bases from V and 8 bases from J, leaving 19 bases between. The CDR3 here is CAISPLGSWEGYTF. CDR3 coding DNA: TGTGCCATCAGCCCACTGGGGAGCTGGGAAGGCTACACCTTC.

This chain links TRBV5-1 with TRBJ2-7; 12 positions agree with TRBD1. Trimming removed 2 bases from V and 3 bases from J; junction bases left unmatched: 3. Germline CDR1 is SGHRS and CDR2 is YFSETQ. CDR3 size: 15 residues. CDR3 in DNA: TGCGCCAGCAGCTTAGGGACAGGGGGCTTCTACGAGCAGTACTTC. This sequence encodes CASSLGTGGFYEQYF.

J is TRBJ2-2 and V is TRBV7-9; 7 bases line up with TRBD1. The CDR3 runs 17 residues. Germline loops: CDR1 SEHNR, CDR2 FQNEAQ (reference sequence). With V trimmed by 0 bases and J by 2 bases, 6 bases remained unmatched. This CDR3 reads CASSLAWGQFNTGELFF. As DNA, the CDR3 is TGTGCCAGCAGCTTAGCTTGGGGACAGTTCAACACCGGGGAGCTGTTTTTT.

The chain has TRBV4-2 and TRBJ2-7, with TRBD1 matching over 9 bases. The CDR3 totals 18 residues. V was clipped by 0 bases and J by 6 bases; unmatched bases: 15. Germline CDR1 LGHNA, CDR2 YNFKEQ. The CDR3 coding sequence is TGTGCCAGCAGCCAAGATCTTGGGAACCGGGACAGGGCTTTCGAGCAGTACTTC. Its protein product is CASSQDLGNRDRAFEQYF.

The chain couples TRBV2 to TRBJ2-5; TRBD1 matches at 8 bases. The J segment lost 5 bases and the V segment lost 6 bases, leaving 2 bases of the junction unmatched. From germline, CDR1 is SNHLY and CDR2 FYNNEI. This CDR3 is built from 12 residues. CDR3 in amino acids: CASRGDRETQYF. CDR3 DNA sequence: TGTGCCAGCAGAGGGGACAGGGAGACCCAGTACTTC.

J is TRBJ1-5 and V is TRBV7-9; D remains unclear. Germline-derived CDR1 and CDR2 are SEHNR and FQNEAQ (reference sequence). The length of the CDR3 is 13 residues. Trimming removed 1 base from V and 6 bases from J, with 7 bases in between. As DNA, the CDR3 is TGTGCCAGCAGCTTAGGGTCGGGTCAGCCCCAGCATTTT. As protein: CASSLGSGQPQHF.